The rows below give T cell receptor beta chains drawn from one sample of a study of blood T cell repertoires in COVID-19. Using immunoSEQ multiplex PCR, the repertoire was profiled, and TCRdb retains in-frame clones only, with some absent. In the table there are about 140,000 clones, roughly 78% of which are singletons. The sample was peripheral blood. These receptors were collected from a man between 60 and 70 years old with acute or convalescent COVID-19. Each CDR3 is given with its conserved first and last residue. A D gene is named only where the DNA matches it firmly. Where a row states a size, it is once, few, many or the class of an expanded clone; other rows omit it.

d_gene: TRBD2; v_gene: TRBV2; j_gene: TRBJ2-7; abundance: .; CDR3aa: CASSRRTSNPLEQYF; CDR3nt: TGTGCCAGCAGTAGACGGACTAGCAATCCTCTCGAGCAGTACTTC
d_gene: TRBD1; v_gene: TRBV30; j_gene: TRBJ2-2; abundance: .; CDR3aa: CAWSVGPTGVLTTGELFF; CDR3nt: TGTGCCTGGAGTGTAGGCCCGACAGGGGTCTTAACCACCGGGGAGCTGTTTTTT
d_gene: .; v_gene: TRBV19; j_gene: TRBJ1-1; abundance: .; CDR3aa: CASSIPGRGSGNTEAFF; CDR3nt: TGTGCCAGTAGTATCCCCGGGAGGGGTAGTGGTAACACTGAAGCTTTCTTT
d_gene: .; v_gene: TRBV24-1; j_gene: TRBJ1-2; abundance: .; CDR3aa: CATSGNSPNGYTF; CDR3nt: TGTGCCACCAGTGGCAACAGCCCCAATGGCTACACCTTC
d_gene: .; v_gene: TRBV6-5; j_gene: TRBJ2-7; abundance: .; CDR3aa: CAGVRVTYEQYF; CDR3nt: TGTGCCGGGGTCAGGGTTACCTACGAGCAGTACTTC
d_gene: .; v_gene: TRBV9; j_gene: TRBJ1-3; abundance: .; CDR3aa: CASSVAAEAHSGNTIYF; CDR3nt: TGTGCCAGCAGCGTAGCTGCCGAGGCCCACTCTGGAAACACCATATATTTT
d_gene: .; v_gene: TRBV7-8; j_gene: TRBJ2-6; abundance: .; CDR3aa: CASSPNSYRQISGANVLTF; CDR3nt: TGTGCCAGCAGCCCAAACTCCTACAGGCAAATCTCTGGGGCCAACGTCCTGACTTTC
d_gene: .; v_gene: TRBV18; j_gene: TRBJ2-3; abundance: .; CDR3aa: CASSPRGSSTDTQYF; CDR3nt: TGTGCCAGCTCACCTAGGGGTTCTAGCACAGATACGCAGTATTTT
d_gene: .; v_gene: TRBV5-1; j_gene: TRBJ1-1; abundance: .; CDR3aa: CASSQAGGKNEEAFF; CDR3nt: TGCGCCAGCAGTCAGGCGGGCGGGAAAAATGAAGAAGCTTTCTTT
d_gene: TRBD2; v_gene: TRBV6-4; j_gene: TRBJ2-3; abundance: .; CDR3aa: CASSGLAGGDTQYF; CDR3nt: TGTGCCAGCAGTGGACTAGCGGGAGGTGATACGCAGTATTTT
d_gene: TRBD2; v_gene: TRBV10-2; j_gene: TRBJ2-1; abundance: few; CDR3aa: CASSERESYNEQFF; CDR3nt: TGCGCCAGCAGCGAGCGGGAATCCTACAATGAGCAGTTCTTC